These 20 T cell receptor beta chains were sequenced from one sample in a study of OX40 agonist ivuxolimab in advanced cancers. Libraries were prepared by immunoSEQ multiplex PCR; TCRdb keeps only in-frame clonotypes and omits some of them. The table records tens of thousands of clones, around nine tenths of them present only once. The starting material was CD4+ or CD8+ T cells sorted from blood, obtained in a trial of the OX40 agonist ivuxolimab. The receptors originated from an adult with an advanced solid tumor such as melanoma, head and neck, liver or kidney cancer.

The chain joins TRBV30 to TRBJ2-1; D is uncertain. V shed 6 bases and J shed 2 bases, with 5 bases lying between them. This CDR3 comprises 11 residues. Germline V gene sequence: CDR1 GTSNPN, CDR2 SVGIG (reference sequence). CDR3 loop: CACSTYNEQFF. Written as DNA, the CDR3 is TGTGCCTGCAGTACCTACAATGAGCAGTTCTTC.

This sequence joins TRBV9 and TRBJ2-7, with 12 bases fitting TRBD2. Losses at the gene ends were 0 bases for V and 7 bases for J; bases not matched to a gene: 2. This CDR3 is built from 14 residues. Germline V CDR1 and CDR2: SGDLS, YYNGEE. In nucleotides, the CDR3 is TGTGCCAGCAGCGTAGGACTAGCGGGAGAGGAGCAGTACTTC. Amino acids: CASSVGLAGEEQYF.

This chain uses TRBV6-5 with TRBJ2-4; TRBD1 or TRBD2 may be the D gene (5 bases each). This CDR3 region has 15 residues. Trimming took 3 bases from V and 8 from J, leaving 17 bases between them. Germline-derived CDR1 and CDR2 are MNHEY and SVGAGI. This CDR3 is CASSYRYGARDIQYF. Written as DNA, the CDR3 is TGTGCCAGCAGTTATCGATACGGGGCACGGGACATTCAGTACTTC.

The CDR3 DNA follows: TGTGCCAGTAGTATTAGGGACAATCAGCCCCAGCATTTT. Protein: CASSIRDNQPQHF. V gene TRBV19 combines with J gene TRBJ1-5; unclear D gene. The CDR3 has 13 residues. Looked up from germline, CDR1 is LNHDA and CDR2 is SQIVND (reference sequence). Trimming cost V 3 bases and J 3 bases, with 6 bases left between them.

In DNA form, the CDR3 reads TGCAGCGTTGCGCCCCTAGCTTCCGAGAGGGAGACCCAGTACTTC. It is translated as CSVAPLASERETQYF. V is TRBV29-1 and J is TRBJ2-5; weak D call: TRBD2 (5 bases). CDR1 is SQVTM and CDR2 is ANQGSEA in the germline V gene. Trimming stripped 4 bases from V and 5 bases from J, with 20 bases between. The CDR3 contains 15 residues.

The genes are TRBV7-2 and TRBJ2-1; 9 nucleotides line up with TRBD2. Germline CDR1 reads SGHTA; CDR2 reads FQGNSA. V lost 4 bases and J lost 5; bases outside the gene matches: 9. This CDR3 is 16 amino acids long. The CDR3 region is CASSSKTSGSHNEQFF. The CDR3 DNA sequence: TGTGCCAGCAGCTCCAAGACTAGCGGAAGTCACAATGAGCAGTTCTTC.

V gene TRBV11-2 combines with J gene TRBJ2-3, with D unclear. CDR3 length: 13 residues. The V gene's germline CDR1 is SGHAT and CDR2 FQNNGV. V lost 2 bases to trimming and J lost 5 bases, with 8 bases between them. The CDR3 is CASSLLKRDTQYF. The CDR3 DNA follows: TGTGCCAGCAGCTTATTGAAGCGAGATACGCAGTATTTT.

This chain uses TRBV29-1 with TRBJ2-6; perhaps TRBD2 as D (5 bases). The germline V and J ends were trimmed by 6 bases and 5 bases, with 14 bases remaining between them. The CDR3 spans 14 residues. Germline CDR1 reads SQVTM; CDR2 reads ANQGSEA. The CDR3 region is CSVGETGWANVLTF. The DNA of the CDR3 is TGCAGCGTCGGGGAGACCGGGTGGGCCAACGTCCTGACTTTC.

CDR3 DNA sequence: TGTGCCAGCACCCGAGGCAGGGGCGGAGAAAAACTGTTTTTT. It translates to CASTRGRGGEKLFF. The chain combines TRBV7-2 with TRBJ1-4; tentatively, D is TRBD1 (6 bases). V lost 7 bases to trimming and J lost 8 bases, with 17 bases between them. Per the germline V gene, CDR1 is SGHTA and CDR2 is FQGNSA. The CDR3 sequence is 14 residues long.

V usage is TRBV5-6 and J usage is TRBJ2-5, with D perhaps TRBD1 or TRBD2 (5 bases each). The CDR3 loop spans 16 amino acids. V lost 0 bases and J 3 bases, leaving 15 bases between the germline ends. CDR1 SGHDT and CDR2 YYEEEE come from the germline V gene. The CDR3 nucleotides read TGTGCCAGCAGCTTGGGTGGGACGGCGGTTGAAGAGACCCAGTACTTC. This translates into CASSLGGTAVEETQYF.

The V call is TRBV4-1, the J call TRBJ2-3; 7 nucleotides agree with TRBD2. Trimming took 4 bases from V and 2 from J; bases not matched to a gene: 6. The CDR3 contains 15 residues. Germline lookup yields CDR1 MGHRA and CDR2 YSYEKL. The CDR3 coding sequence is TGCGCCAGCAGCCCTCAGCTAGCGGCCACAGATACGCAGTATTTT. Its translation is CASSPQLAATDTQYF.

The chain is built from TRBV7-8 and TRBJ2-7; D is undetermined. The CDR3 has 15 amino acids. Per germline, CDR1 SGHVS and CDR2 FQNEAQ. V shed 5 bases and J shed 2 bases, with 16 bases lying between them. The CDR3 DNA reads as TGTGCCAGCAGCCTCGCGCCCAGACGGCCCTACGAGCAGTACTTC. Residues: CASSLAPRRPYEQYF. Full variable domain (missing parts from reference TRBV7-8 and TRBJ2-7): GAGVSQSPRYKVAKRGQDVALRCDPISGHVSLFWYQQALGQGPEFLTYFQNEAQLDKSGLPSDRFFAERPEGSVSTLKIQRTQQEDSAVYLCASSLAPRRPYEQYFGPGTRLTVT.

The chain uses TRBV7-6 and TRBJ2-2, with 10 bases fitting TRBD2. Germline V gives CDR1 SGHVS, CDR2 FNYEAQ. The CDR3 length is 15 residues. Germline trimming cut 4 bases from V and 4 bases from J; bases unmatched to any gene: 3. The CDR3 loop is CASSSGTSATGELFF. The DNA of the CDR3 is TGTGCCAGCAGCTCCGGGACTAGCGCCACCGGGGAGCTGTTTTTT.

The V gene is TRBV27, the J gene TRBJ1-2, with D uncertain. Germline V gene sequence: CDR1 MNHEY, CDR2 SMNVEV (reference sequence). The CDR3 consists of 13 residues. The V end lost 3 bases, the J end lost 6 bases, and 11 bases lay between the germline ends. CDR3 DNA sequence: TGTGCCAGCAGTTTGGTGGGCTCGAATGGCTACACCTTC. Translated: CASSLVGSNGYTF.

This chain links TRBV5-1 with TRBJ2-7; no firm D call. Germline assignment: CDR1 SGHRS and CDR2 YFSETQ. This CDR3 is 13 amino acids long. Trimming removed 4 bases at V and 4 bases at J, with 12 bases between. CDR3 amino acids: CASSSSFNYEQYF. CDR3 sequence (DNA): TGCGCCAGCAGCAGCTCCTTTAATTACGAGCAGTACTTC.

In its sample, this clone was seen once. The CDR3 protein is CASSEEVRTRWTFYEQYF. Here the CDR3 DNA reads TGTGCCAGCAGTGAAGAGGTCCGGACACGATGGACTTTCTACGAGCAGTACTTC. The V and J genes are TRBV6-1 and TRBJ2-7; D assignment may be TRBD1 or TRBD2 (5 bases each). The germline V gene encodes CDR1 MNHNS and CDR2 SASEGT. Trimming left V 1 base short and J 3 bases short, with 22 bases between. The CDR3 length is 18 residues.

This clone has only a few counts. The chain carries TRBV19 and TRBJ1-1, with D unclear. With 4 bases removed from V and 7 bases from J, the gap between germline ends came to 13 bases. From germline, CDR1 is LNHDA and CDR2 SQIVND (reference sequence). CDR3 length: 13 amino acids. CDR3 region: CASSTYFTDEAFF. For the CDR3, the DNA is TGTGCCAGTAGTACCTATTTTACAGATGAAGCTTTCTTT. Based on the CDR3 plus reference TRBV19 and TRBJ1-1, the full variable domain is DGGITQSPKYLFRKEGQNVTLSCEQNLNHDAMYWYRQDPGQGLRLIYYSQIVNDFQKGDIAEGYSVSREKKESFPLTVTSAQKNPTAFYLCASSTYFTDEAFFGQGTRLTVV.

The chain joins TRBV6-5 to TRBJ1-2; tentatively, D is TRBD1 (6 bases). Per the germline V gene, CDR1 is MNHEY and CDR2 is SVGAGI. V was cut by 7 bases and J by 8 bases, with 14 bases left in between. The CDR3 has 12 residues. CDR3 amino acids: CASTKGGSGYTF. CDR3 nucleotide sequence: TGTGCCAGCACTAAGGGGGGAAGCGGCTACACCTTC.

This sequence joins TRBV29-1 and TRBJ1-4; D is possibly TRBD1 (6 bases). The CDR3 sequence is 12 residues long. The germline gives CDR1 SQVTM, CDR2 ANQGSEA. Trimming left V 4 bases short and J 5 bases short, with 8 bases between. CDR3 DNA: TGCAGCGTTGGAGGGGGGAATGAAAAACTGTTTTTT. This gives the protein CSVGGGNEKLFF.

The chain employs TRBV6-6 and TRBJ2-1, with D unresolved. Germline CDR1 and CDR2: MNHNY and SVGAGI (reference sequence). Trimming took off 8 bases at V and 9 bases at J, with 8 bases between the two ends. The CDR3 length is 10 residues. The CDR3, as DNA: TGTGCCAGCCGGATGGGTGAGCAGTTCTTC. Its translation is CASRMGEQFF.